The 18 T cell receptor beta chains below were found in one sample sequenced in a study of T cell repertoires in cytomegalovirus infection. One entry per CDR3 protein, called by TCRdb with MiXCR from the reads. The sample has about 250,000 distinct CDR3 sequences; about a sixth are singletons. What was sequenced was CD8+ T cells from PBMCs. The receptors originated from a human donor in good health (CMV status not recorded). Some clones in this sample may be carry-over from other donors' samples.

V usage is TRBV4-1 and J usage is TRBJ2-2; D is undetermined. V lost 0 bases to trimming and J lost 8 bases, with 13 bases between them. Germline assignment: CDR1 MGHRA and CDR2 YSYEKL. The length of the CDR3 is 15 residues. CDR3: CASSQERMDSGELFF. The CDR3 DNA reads TGCGCCAGCAGCCAAGAGAGAATGGATTCGGGGGAGCTGTTTTTT.

CDR3 region: CSVETTGSSYEQYF. As DNA, the CDR3 is TGCAGCGTTGAGACAACAGGTAGCTCCTACGAGCAGTACTTC. The rearrangement uses TRBV29-1 and TRBJ2-7, with D perhaps matching TRBD1 (5 bases). The CDR3 sequence is 14 residues long. CDR1 is SQVTM and CDR2 is ANQGSEA in the germline V gene. V lost 3 bases and J lost 0, with 12 bases in between.

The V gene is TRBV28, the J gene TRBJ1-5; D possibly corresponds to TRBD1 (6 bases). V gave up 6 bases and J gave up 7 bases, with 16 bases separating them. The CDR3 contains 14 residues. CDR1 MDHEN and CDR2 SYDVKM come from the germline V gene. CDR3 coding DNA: TGTGCCAGCAGCCTAAACAGGGTTCGGCAGCCCCAGCATTTT. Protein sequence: CASSLNRVRQPQHF.

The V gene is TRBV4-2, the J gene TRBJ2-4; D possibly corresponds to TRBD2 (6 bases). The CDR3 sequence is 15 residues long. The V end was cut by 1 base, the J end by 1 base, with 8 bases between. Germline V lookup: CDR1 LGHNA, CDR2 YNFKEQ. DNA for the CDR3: TGTGCCAGCAGCCAAGCGGGGGAGGCCAAAAACATTCAGTACTTC. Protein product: CASSQAGEAKNIQYF.

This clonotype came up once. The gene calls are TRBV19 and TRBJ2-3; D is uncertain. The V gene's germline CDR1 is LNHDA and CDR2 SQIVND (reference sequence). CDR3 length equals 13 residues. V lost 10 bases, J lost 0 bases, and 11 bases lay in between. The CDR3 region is CATYIESTDTQYF. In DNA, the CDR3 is TGTGCCACTTACATAGAAAGCACAGATACGCAGTATTTT.

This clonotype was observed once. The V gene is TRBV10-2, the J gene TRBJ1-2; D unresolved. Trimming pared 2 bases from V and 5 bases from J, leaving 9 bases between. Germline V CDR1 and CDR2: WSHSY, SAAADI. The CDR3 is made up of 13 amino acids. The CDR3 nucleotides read TGCGCCAGCAGTGAGACTATAGAGTATGGCTACACCTTC. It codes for CASSETIEYGYTF.

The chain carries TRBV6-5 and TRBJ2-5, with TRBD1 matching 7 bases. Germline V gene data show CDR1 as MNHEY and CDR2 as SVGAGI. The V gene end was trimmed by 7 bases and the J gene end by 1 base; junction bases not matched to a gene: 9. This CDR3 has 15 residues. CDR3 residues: CASTQQGWSQETQYF. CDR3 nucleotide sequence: TGTGCCAGCACACAACAGGGGTGGTCCCAAGAGACCCAGTACTTC.

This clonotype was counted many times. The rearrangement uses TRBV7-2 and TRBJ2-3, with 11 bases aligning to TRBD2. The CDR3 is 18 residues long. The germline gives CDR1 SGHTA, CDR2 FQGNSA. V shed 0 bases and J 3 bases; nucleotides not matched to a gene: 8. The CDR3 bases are TGTGCCAGCAGCTTAGCCCCACTAGCGGGGGATAGTACAGATACGCAGTATTTT. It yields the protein CASSLAPLAGDSTDTQYF.

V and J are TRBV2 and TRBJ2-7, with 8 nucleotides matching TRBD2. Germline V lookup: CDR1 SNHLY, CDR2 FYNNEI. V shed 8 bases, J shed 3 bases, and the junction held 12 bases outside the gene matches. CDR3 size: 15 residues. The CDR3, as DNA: TGTGCCAGCGGTCGGGTTAATGCGGGGGGCTACGAGCAGTACTTC. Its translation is CASGRVNAGGYEQYF.

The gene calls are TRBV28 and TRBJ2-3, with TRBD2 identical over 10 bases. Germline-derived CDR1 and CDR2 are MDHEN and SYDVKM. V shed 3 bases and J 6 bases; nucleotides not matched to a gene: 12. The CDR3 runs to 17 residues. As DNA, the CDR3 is TGTGCCAGCAGTTTCGCTAGCGGGGGTGCCTCCTGGGATACGCAGTATTTT. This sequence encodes CASSFASGGASWDTQYF.

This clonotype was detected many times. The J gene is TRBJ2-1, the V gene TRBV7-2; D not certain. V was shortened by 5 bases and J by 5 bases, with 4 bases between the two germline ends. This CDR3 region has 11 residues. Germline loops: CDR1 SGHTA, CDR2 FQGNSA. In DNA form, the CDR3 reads TGTGCCAGCAGCGAAAACAATGAGCAGTTCTTC. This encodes CASSENNEQFF.

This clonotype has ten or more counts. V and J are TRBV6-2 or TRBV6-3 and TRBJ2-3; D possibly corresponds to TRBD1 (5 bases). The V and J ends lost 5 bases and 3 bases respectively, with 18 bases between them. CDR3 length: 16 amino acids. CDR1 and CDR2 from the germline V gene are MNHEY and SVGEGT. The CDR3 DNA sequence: TGTGCCAGCAGTACCTCGCCGACAGTACCAACAGATACGCAGTATTTT. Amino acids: CASSTSPTVPTDTQYF.

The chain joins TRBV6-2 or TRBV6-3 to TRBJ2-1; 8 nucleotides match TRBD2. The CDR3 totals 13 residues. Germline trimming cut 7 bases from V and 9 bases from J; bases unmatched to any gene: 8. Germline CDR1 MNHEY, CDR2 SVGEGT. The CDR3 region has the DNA TGTGCCAGCACTGCCAGCGGGGGTATTGAGCAGTTCTTC. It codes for CASTASGGIEQFF.

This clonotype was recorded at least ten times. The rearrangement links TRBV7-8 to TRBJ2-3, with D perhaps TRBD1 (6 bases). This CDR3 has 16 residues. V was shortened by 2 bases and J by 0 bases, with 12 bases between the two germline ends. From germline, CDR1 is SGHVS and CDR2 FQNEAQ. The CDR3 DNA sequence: TGTGCCAGCAGCTTACTAGCTGGGGGCAGCACAGATACGCAGTATTTT. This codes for CASSLLAGGSTDTQYF.

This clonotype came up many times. The chain's CDR3 is CASSLAGRTEAFF. The CDR3 DNA reads as TGTGCCAGCAGCTTAGCTGGGAGGACTGAAGCTTTCTTT. The chain carries TRBV7-9 and TRBJ1-1; D is unresolved. Germline loops: CDR1 SEHNR, CDR2 FQNEAQ (reference sequence). CDR3 size: 13 residues. Trimming removed 0 bases from V and 5 bases from J, with 7 bases in between.

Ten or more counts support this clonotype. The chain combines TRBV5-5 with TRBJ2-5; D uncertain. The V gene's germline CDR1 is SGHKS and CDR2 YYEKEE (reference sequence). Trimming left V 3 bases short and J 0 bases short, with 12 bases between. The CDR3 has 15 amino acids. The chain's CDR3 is CASSSSLSYQETQYF. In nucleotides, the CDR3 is TGTGCCAGCAGCTCATCCCTCAGCTACCAAGAGACCCAGTACTTC. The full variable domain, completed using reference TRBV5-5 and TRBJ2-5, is DAGVTQSPTHLIKTRGQQVTLRCSPISGHKSVSWYQQVLGQGPQFIFQYYEKEERGRGNFPDRFSARQFPNYSSELNVNALLLGDSALYLCASSSSLSYQETQYFGPGTRLLVL.

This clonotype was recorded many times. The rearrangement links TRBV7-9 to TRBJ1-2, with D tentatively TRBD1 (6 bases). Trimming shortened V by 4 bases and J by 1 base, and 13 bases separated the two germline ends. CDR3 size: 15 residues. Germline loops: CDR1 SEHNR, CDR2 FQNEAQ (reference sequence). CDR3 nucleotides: TGTGCCAGCAGCTCCCGGAAGGACAGTAACTATGGCTACACCTTC. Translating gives CASSSRKDSNYGYTF.

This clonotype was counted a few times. The DNA for the CDR3 is TGTGCCATCGGGACAGTGCCCGACAATGAGCAGTTCTTC. Its translation: CAIGTVPDNEQFF. The chain joins TRBV2 to TRBJ2-1; TRBD1 matches at 7 bases. Unmatched junction bases numbered 8, after V lost 10 bases and J lost 5 bases. CDR1 is SNHLY, CDR2 FYNNEI, per germline. The CDR3 runs to 13 residues.